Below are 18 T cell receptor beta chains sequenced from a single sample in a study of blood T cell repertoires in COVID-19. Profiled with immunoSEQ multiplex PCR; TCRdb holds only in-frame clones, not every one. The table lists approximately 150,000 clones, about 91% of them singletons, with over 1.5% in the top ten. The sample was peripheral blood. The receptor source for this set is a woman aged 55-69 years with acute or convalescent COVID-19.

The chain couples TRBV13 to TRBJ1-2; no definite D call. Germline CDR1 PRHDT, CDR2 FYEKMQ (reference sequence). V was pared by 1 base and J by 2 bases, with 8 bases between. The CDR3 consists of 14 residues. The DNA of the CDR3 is TGTGCCAGCAGCTTAGAAAACAGAAACTATGGCTACACCTTC. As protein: CASSLENRNYGYTF.

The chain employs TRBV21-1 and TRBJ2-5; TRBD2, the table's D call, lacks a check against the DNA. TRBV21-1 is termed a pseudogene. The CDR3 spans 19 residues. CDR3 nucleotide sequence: TGTGCCAGCAGCCGGATAGCGGGGGGGGACCCCGTGATAGGAGAGACCCAGTACTTC. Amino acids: CASSRIAGGDPVIGETQYF.

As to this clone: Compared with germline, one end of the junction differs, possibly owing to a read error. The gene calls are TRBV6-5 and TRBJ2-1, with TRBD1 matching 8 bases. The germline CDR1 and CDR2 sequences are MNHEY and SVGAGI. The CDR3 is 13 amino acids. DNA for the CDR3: TGTGCCAGCAAACCGGGACAGGTTGCCGGTAGGCTCTTC. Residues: CASKPGQVAGRLF.

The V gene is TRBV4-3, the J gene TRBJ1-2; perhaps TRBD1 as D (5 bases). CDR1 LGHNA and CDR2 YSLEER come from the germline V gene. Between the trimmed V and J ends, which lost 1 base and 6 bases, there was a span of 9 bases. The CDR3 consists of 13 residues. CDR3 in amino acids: CASSQAAGNGYTF. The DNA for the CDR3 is TGCGCCAGCAGCCAAGCGGCAGGGAATGGCTACACCTTC.

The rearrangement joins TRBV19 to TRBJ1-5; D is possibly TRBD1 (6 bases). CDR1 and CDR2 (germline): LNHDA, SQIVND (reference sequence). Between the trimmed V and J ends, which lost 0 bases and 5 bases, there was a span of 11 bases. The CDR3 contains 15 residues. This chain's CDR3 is CASSIDHPGDQPQHF. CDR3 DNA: TGTGCCAGTAGTATAGATCACCCAGGGGATCAGCCCCAGCATTTT. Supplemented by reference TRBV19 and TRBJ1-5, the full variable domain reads DGGITQSPKYLFRKEGQNVTLSCEQNLNHDAMYWYRQDPGQGLRLIYYSQIVNDFQKGDIAEGYSVSREKKESFPLTVTSAQKNPTAFYLCASSIDHPGDQPQHFGDGTRLSIL.

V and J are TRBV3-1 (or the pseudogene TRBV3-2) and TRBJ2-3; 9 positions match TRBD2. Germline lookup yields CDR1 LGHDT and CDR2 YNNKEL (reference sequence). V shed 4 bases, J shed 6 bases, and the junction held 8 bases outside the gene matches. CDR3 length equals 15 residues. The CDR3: CASSPGSGGSDTQYF. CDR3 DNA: TGTGCCAGCAGCCCTGGGAGCGGGGGGTCCGATACGCAGTATTTT.

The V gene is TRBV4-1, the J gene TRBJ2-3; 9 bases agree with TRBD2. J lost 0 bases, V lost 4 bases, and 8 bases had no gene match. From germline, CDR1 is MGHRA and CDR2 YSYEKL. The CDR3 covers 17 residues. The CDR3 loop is CASSPGLAKTSTDTQYF. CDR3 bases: TGCGCCAGCAGCCCCGGACTAGCGAAAACTAGCACAGATACGCAGTATTTT.

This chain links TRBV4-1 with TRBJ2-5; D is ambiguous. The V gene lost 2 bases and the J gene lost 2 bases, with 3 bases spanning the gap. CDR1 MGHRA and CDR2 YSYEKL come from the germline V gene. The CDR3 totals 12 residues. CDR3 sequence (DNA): TGCGCCAGCAGCCAACAACAAGAGACCCAGTACTTC. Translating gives CASSQQQETQYF.

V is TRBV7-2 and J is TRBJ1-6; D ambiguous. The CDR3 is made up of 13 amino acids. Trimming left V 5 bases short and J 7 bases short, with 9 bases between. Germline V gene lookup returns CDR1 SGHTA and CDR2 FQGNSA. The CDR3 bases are TGTGCCAGCAGCCCCTCCTTGAATTCACCCCTCCACTTT. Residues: CASSPSLNSPLHF.

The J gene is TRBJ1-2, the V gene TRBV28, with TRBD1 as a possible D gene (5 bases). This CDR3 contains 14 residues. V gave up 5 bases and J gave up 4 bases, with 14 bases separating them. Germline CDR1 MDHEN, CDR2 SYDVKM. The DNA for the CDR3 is TGTGCCAGCAGTCTCCGGGCCGGGGGCTATGGCTACACCTTC. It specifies CASSLRAGGYGYTF.

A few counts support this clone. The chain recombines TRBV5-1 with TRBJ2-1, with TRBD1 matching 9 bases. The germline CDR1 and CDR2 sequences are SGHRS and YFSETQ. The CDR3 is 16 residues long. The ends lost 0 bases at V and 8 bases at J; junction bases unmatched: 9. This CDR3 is CASSLEGTGLWDEQFF. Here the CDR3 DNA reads TGCGCCAGCAGCTTGGAGGGGACAGGGCTGTGGGATGAGCAGTTCTTC.

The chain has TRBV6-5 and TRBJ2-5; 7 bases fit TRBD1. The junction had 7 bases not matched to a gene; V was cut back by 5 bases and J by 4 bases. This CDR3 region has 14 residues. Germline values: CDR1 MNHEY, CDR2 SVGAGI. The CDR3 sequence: CASSRGLVRETQYF. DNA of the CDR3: TGTGCCAGCAGTAGGGGGCTCGTCCGAGAGACCCAGTACTTC.

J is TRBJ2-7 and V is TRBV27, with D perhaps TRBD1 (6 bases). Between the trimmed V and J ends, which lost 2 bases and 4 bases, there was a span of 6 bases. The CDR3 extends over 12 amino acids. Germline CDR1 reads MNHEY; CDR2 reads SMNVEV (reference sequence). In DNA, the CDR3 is TGTGCCAGCAGTTTACAGGGGTACGAGCAGTACTTC. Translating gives CASSLQGYEQYF.

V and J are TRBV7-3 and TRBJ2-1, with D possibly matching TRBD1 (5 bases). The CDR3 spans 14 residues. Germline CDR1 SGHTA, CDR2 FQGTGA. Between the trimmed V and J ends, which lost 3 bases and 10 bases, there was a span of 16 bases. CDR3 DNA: TGTGCCAGCAGCTTGGGGCATACGGAACCCGAGCAGTTCTTC. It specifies CASSLGHTEPEQFF. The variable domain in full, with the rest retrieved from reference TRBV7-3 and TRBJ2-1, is GAGVSQTPSNKVTEKGKYVELRCDPISGHTALYWYRQSLGQGPEFLIYFQGTGAADDSGLPNDRFFAVRPEGSVSTLKIQRTERGDSAVYLCASSLGHTEPEQFFGPGTRLTVL.

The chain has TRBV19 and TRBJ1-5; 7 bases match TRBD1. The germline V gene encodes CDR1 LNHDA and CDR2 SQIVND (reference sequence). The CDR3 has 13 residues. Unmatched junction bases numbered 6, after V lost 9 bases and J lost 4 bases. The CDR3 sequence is CASVGTANQPQHF. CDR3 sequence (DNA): TGTGCCAGCGTTGGGACAGCTAATCAGCCCCAGCATTTT.

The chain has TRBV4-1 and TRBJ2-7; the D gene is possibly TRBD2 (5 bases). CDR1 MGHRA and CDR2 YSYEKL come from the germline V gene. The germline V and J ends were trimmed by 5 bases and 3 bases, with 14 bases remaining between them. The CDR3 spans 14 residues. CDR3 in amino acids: CASSRETGVYEQYF. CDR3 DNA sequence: TGCGCCAGCAGCAGGGAGACTGGGGTCTACGAGCAGTACTTC.

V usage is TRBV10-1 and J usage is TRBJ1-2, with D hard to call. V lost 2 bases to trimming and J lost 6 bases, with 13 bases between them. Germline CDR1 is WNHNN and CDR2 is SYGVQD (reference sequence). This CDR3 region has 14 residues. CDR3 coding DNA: TGCGCCAGCAGTGAGGCAGACCTGAGCGATGGCTACACCTTC. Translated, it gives CASSEADLSDGYTF.

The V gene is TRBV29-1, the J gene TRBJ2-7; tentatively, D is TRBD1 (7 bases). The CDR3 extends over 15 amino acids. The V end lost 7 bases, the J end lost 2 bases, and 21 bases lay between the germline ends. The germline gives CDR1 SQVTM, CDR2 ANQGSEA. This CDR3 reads CSARGQGGPPYEQYF. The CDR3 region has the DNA TGCAGCGCCCGAGGGCAGGGGGGTCCCCCCTACGAGCAGTACTTC.